This T cell receptor beta chain was identified during a study of radiotherapy plus CTLA-4 blockade in lung cancer. TCRdb keeps only in-frame clones here, not all; method: immunoSEQ multiplex PCR. Of about 120,000 clones listed, more than 65% are singletons. The V and J ends lost 4 bases and 1 base, in that order; junction bases with no gene match: 0. This CDR3 has 13 amino acids. Germline lookup yields CDR1 SQVTM and CDR2 ANQGSEA. This sample comprised peripheral blood, obtained from a patient treated with radiotherapy plus ipilimumab. The V gene is TRBV29-1, the J gene TRBJ2-2; TRBD1 agrees at 7 bases. This TCR was recovered from a human donor with non-small cell lung cancer that progressed on radiotherapy plus ipilimumab. Some clones in this sample may be carry-over from other donors' samples. The CDR3 region is CSVGQGNTGELFF. The CDR3 DNA is TGCAGCGTTGGACAGGGGAACACCGGGGAGCTGTTTTTT.